This TCR beta chain was captured in a study of siplizumab effects on memory and regulatory T cells. Whole-study results and caveats: Whether the proliferating Tregs (from siplizumab cultures) were suppressive was not confirmed. The naive T cell population seemed more diverse than memory cells and seemed a major contributor to the alloresponse. In the presence of siplizumab, alloreactive sequences traceable to unstimulated CD4+ memory cells were significantly reduced. The average Treg-derived proportion among mappable alloreactive CD4+ clones was 68.8% with siplizumab versus 25% to 30% in controls.

For this clone: Its antigen is still unknown.

Only in-frame clones appear in the TCRdb table, and some are missing; sequencing was by immunoSEQ multiplex PCR. The repertoire holds about 120,000 clones, with just under 95% as singletons. Germline loops: CDR1 SGHRS, CDR2 YFSETQ. V lost 1 base and J 0 bases, leaving 10 bases between the germline ends. The CDR3 sequence is 16 residues long. The receptor was isolated from a human donor in good health. This chain uses TRBV5-1 with TRBJ2-2; D remains ambiguous. Material: non-Treg CD4+ T cells sorted from blood. The CDR3 sequence: CASSLTTPTNTGELFF. Written as DNA, the CDR3 is TGCGCCAGCAGCTTGACTACCCCCACGAACACCGGGGAGCTGTTTTTT.